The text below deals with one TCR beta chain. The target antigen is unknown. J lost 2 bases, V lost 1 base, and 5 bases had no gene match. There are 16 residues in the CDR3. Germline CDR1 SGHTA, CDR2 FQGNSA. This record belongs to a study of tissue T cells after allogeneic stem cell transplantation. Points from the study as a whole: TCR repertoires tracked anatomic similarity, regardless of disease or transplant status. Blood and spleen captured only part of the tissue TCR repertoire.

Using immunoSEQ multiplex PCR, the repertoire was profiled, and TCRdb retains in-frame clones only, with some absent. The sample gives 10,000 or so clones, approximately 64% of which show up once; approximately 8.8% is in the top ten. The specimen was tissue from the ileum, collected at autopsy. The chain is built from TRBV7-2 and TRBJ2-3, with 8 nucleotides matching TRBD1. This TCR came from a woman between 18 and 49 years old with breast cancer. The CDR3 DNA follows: TGTGCCAGCAGCTTAGTCGGGACAGGCACCACAGATACGCAGTATTTT. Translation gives CASSLVGTGTTDTQYF.